A selection of T cell receptor beta chains follows, all from one sample in a study of blood T cells in healthy people across ages. MiXCR, run by TCRdb on the 5' RACE reads, gives a single entry per CDR3 protein. The sample includes some 920,000 distinct CDR3 sequences, 45% to 60% seen only once; the top ten take over 20%. Sequenced sample: blood. All receptors come from a woman aged 60-75 years in good health. The CDR3 runs from the conserved cysteine through the conserved F or W. Fields, in order: J gene, D gene, V gene, clone size, CDR3 length, CDR3 DNA, CDR3 protein. The D gene is left open where the match is weak. Size tells how often a clone was seen (once, few, many) or the class of an expanded clone, and some rows leave it out.

>TRBJ2-6|-|TRBV28|few|15
TGTGCCAGACCTATATGGGGAACTGGGGCCAACGTCCTGACTTTC
CARPIWGTGANVLTF
>TRBJ1-2|TRBD1|TRBV11-2|-|13
TGTGCCAGCAGCCAGACAGGGGTTAATGGCTACACCTTC
CASSQTGVNGYTF
>TRBJ2-3|TRBD2|TRBV4-2|-|19
TGTGCCAGCAGCCAAGAGCAGGTGTGGGCTAGCGGGCGCACAGATACGCAGTATTTT
CASSQEQVWASGRTDTQYF
>TRBJ2-3|-|TRBV2|-|14
TGTGCCAGCAGAGCTAGCCGGGGGGCGGATACGCAGTATTTT
CASRASRGADTQYF
>TRBJ2-7|TRBD2|TRBV5-6|-|19
TGTGCCAGCAGCTTGACCGCGGGGGTTACTAGCGGGAGAATCTACGAGCAGTACTTC
CASSLTAGVTSGRIYEQYF
>TRBJ2-7|-|TRBV7-2|-|15
TGTGCCAGCAGCCGACCTAGGACATACACCTACGAGCAGTACTTC
CASSRPRTYTYEQYF
>TRBJ2-7|TRBD2|TRBV5-1|many|16
TGCGCCAGCAGCCCGGGACTAGCGGGAGTAGCCTACGAGCAGTACTTC
CASSPGLAGVAYEQYF
>TRBJ2-7|-|TRBV28|once|15
TGTGCCAGCAGTTCAGGACAGATGAGCTCCTACGAGCAGTACTTC
CASSSGQMSSYEQYF
>TRBJ2-1|-|TRBV5-5|once|15
TGTGCCAGCAGCTTCGGTCTTGGCCGCCCCAATGAGCAGTTCTTC
CASSFGLGRPNEQFF
>TRBJ2-7|TRBD2|TRBV6-1|-|19
TGTGCCAGCAGTGGTGACACTAGCGGGAGGGCTTCCTCCTACAATGAGCAGTACTTC
CASSGDTSGRASSYNEQYF
>TRBJ1-4|-|TRBV2|-|15
TGTGCCAGCAGTGTACTGACAGGTTCCCGAGAAAAACTGTTTTTT
CASSVLTGSREKLFF
>TRBJ1-6|-|TRBV20-1|-|15
TGCAGTGCCAGGGGTTGGACATCGTTAAATTCACCCCTCCACTTT
CSARGWTSLNSPLHF
>TRBJ2-1|TRBD2|TRBV20-1|once|12
TGCAGTGCTCTCGGGGGGAACAATGAGCAGTTCTTC
CSALGGNNEQFF
>TRBJ1-2|-|TRBV9|-|13
TGTGCCGGCAGCGTAGACCCAGGATATGGCTACACCTTC
CAGSVDPGYGYTF
>TRBJ2-5|TRBD2|TRBV6-2/TRBV6-3|-|15
TGTGCCAGCAGTTTCATAGCGGGAGTAGGTGAGACCCAGTACTTC
CASSFIAGVGETQYF
>TRBJ2-5|-|TRBV12-3/TRBV12-4|few|15
TGTGCCAGCAGTTTTCACAGGGTATCCCAAGAGACCCAGTACTTC
CASSFHRVSQETQYF
>TRBJ2-3|-|TRBV9|few|15
TGTGCCAGCAGCGTTTGGGGCGGGACAACAGATACGCAGTATTTT
CASSVWGGTTDTQYF
>TRBJ2-3|-|TRBV30|few|14
TGTGCCTGGAGTGTCGGGAGACGCACAGATACGCAGTATTTT
CAWSVGRRTDTQYF
>TRBJ2-3|-|TRBV28|-|15
TGTGCCAGCAGTTTCCCCAGGGCCGCCACAGATACGCAGTATTTT
CASSFPRAATDTQYF
>TRBJ2-1|TRBD2|TRBV25-1|-|15
TGTGCCAGCATTAAAGCGGGAGGGTCTATCAATGAGCAGTTCTTC
CASIKAGGSINEQFF
>TRBJ2-7|TRBD1|TRBV13|few|14
TGTGCCAGCAGCTTGTGGGACAGGGGTCACGAGCAGTACTTC
CASSLWDRGHEQYF
>TRBJ2-7|-|TRBV29-1|many|11
TGCAGCGTACTCATTGCGGGCGAGCAGTACTTC
CSVLIAGEQYF
>TRBJ1-2|-|TRBV7-8|-|15
TGTGCCAGCAGCACCGCAGGGACCTCTAACTATGGCTACACCTTC
CASSTAGTSNYGYTF
>TRBJ2-5|-|TRBV15|-|15
TGTGCCACCAGCAGAGATGATTTAGTCCAAGAGACCCAGTACTTC
CATSRDDLVQETQYF
>TRBJ2-1|-|TRBV13|-|15
TGTGCCAGCAGCACAAAATCTCTGCCCTGGTATGAGCAGTTCTTC
CASSTKSLPWYEQFF
>TRBJ1-2|TRBD1|TRBV28|many|13
TGTGCCAGCAGCCGGGACAGGGGATATGGCTACACCTTC
CASSRDRGYGYTF
>TRBJ2-7|TRBD1|TRBV12-3/TRBV12-4|-|19
TGTGCCAGCAAACCGGGACAGGGGGTTTGGGGCCCCTTGACCTACGAGCAGTACTTC
CASKPGQGVWGPLTYEQYF
>TRBJ2-6|TRBD1|TRBV4-2|-|18
TGTGCCAGCAGCCAAGTGGGACAGGGAGGCCCTGGGGCCAACGTCCTGACTTTC
CASSQVGQGGPGANVLTF
>TRBJ2-3|-|TRBV3-1|once|20
TGTGCCAGCAGCCAAGGGGTCGGCGGGACAGTTCCCTTTGGGTCGGATACGCAGTATTTT
CASSQGVGGTVPFGSDTQYF
>TRBJ2-1|TRBD2|TRBV6-1|few|16
TGTGCCAGCAGTGTAAGACTAGCGGGTTCTTACAATGAGCAGTTCTTC
CASSVRLAGSYNEQFF
>TRBJ2-3|TRBD1|TRBV3-1|-|17
TGTGCCAGCAGCTTTGTGACAGGGCGAACTTTGCCAGATACGCAGTATTTT
CASSFVTGRTLPDTQYF
>TRBJ2-1|TRBD2|TRBV29-1|few|13
TGCAGCGTTCGGGGGGACTCCTACAATGAGCAGTTCTTC
CSVRGDSYNEQFF
>TRBJ2-7|-|TRBV24-1|few|18
TGTGCCACCAGGTTGGTCGACGACAGTATAGTAATCACCTACGAGCAGTACTTC
CATRLVDDSIVITYEQYF
>TRBJ2-5|-|TRBV12-3/TRBV12-4|-|13
TGTGGATCCGGACAGACGAACCAAGAGACCCAGTACTTC
CGSGQTNQETQYF
>TRBJ2-7|TRBD1|TRBV12-3/TRBV12-4|-|16
TGTGCCAGCAGTTCCGCGGACAGGGGGATATCACACGAGCAGTACTTC
CASSSADRGISHEQYF
>TRBJ2-7|TRBD2|TRBV20-1|-|14
TGCAGTGCTTCGAGCGGGAGCTCTTTGGGCGAGCAGTACTTC
CSASSGSSLGEQYF
>TRBJ2-7|-|TRBV6-5|-|14
TGTGCCAGCAGTTTCGGACGGGGTTTCTACGAGCAGTACTTC
CASSFGRGFYEQYF
>TRBJ2-1|TRBD1|TRBV5-1|-|15
TGCGCCAGCAGCTTGGGCAGGGGGCTGGACAATGAGCGGTTCTTC
CASSLGRGLDNERFF
>TRBJ2-7|-|TRBV10-3|-|13
TGTGCCATCAGCTGGGGAGCGAGTCACGAGCAGTACTTC
CAISWGASHEQYF
>TRBJ2-7|-|TRBV7-2|-|16
TGTGCCAGCAGCTTAGGGCTCCAACTAACTAACTACGAGCAGTACTTC
CASSLGLQLTNYEQYF
>TRBJ2-5|TRBD1|TRBV6-1|-|15
TGTGCCAGCAGTGAGCCGGGACAGGGATGGGAGACCCAGTACTTC
CASSEPGQGWETQYF
>TRBJ2-7|TRBD2|TRBV7-9|-|14
TGTGCCAGCAGTATCCTAGCGGAGAGCTACGAGCAGTACTTC
CASSILAESYEQYF
>TRBJ2-7|-|TRBV29-1|-|12
TGCAGCGTTTTTGGTAGGACCGACGAGCAGTACTTC
CSVFGRTDEQYF
>TRBJ2-5|-|TRBV5-6|once|16
TGTGCCAGCAGCTTGCGGGGAGTGAGGGGCCAAGAGACCCAGTACTTC
CASSLRGVRGQETQYF
>TRBJ2-1|TRBD2|TRBV7-2|-|15
TGTGCCAGCAGCTCACGACTAGCGGGAGCCCCTGAGCAGTTCTTC
CASSSRLAGAPEQFF
>TRBJ2-5|-|TRBV12-3/TRBV12-4|-|16
TGTGCCAGCAGTCTATCGGGGCAGGGAAATGTTGGGACCCAGTACTTC
CASSLSGQGNVGTQYF